Each of the 3 T cell receptor beta chains below was sequenced from the same sample in a study of cytomegalovirus exposure and HLA in healthy donors. A multiplex PCR was run with 60 Vbeta primers and 13 Jbeta primers. The protocol was immunoSEQ multiplex PCR, while the TCRdb copy is restricted to in-frame clones and leaves out a portion. The data show some 60,000 clones, with 70% to 85% seen just once and approximately 1.7% held by the top ten. The sample was PBMCs. Every receptor here comes from a man aged 40-55 years in good health and CMV-seronegative.

The rearrangement joins TRBV9 to TRBJ2-2; D is unresolved. V was trimmed by 0 bases and J by 0 bases, leaving 9 bases between them. Germline values: CDR1 SGDLS, CDR2 YYNGEE. The CDR3 length is 16 residues. CDR3 bases: TGTGCCAGCAGCGTAGCTTCAGGCCCGAACACCGGGGAGCTGTTTTTT. Its protein product is CASSVASGPNTGELFF.

This clone was detected once. The chain carries TRBV6-6 and TRBJ1-5; 8 nucleotides agree with TRBD1. CDR1 MNHNY and CDR2 SVGAGI come from the germline V gene (reference sequence). The CDR3 totals 16 residues. With V trimmed by 7 bases and J by 4 bases, 12 bases remained unmatched. DNA for the CDR3: TGTGCCAGCATGGAAAATCAGGGGGCGCGTAATCAGCCCCAGCATTTT. It is translated as CASMENQGARNQPQHF.

The chain combines TRBV28 with TRBJ2-7, with D possibly TRBD1 on 6 matching bases. There are 13 residues in the CDR3. The V and J ends lost 5 bases and 9 bases respectively, with 17 bases between them. Germline V CDR1 and CDR2: MDHEN, SYDVKM. CDR3 loop: CASSLGDTQGQYV. The CDR3 DNA reads as TGTGCCAGCAGTCTAGGGGACACACAAGGGCAGTACGTC.